A single sample gave rise to the 8 T cell receptor beta chains below, sequenced in a study of shared clonotypes between healthy human individuals. The table came from immunoSEQ multiplex PCR; TCRdb's copy has only in-frame clones and leaves some out. The sample consists of about 680,000 clones, approximately 90% of them appearing once. CD8 cells regarded as naive lacked CD45RO, were positively chosen for CCR7, and omitted terminally differentiated effector memory CD45RA+ cells. Sequencing was performed on naive CD8+ T cells sorted from blood. The receptors were gathered from a young man in good health.

V is TRBV7-9 and J is TRBJ2-7; 9 positions agree with TRBD1. The germline V gene encodes CDR1 SEHNR and CDR2 FQNEAQ (reference sequence). The V segment lost 8 bases and the J segment 5 bases; nucleotides outside the gene matches: 7. This CDR3 is built from 13 residues. The CDR3: CASRGQGIHEQYF. CDR3 nucleotide sequence: TGTGCCAGCCGAGGACAGGGGATCCACGAGCAGTACTTC.

This chain uses TRBV9 with TRBJ2-2; either TRBD1 or TRBD2 may fit D (5 bases each). Germline values: CDR1 SGDLS, CDR2 YYNGEE. With 3 bases removed from V and 2 bases from J, the gap between germline ends came to 11 bases. The CDR3 contains 15 residues. CDR3 region: CASSDGGTNTGELFF. The CDR3 coding sequence is TGTGCCAGCAGCGATGGGGGTACTAACACCGGGGAGCTGTTTTTT.

A note on this clone: Other nucleotide sequences from this sample produce the same CDR3. The genes are TRBV7-9 and TRBJ2-7, with a weak D call TRBD1 (5 bases). The CDR3 contains 15 residues. The V and J ends lost 4 bases and 6 bases respectively, with 19 bases between them. Per the germline V gene, CDR1 is SEHNR and CDR2 is FQNEAQ (reference sequence). CDR3: CASSYSNLGVGEQYF. The CDR3 DNA follows: TGTGCCAGCAGCTATTCAAACCTAGGGGTGGGCGAGCAGTACTTC.

The chain is built from TRBV7-9 and TRBJ1-6; D unclear. Germline loops: CDR1 SEHNR, CDR2 FQNEAQ (reference sequence). The CDR3 is 14 amino acids. V shed 5 bases and J shed 7 bases, with 12 bases lying between them. The DNA of the CDR3 is TGTGCCAGCAGCCCAGAGACGTGGAATTCACCCCTCCACTTT. Its protein product is CASSPETWNSPLHF.

As for this clone: This sample includes further DNA sequences coding for the same CDR3. This chain connects TRBV6-5 to TRBJ1-1; D is ambiguous. The CDR3 is 13 residues long. V was pared by 0 bases and J by 2 bases, with 4 bases between. Germline V gene data show CDR1 as MNHEY and CDR2 as SVGAGI. The CDR3 DNA reads as TGTGCCAGCAGTTACTCCCTAAACACTGAAGCTTTCTTT. It is translated as CASSYSLNTEAFF.

Worth noting for this clone: A read error is likely, as this CDR3 ends without the conserved phenylalanine or tryptophan. The DNA is omitted, as the CDR3 cannot be located on it reliably, and the CDR3 follows TCRdb's listing. This chain links TRBV7-9 with TRBJ2-3; TRBD2, as called in the table, went unchecked against the DNA. CDR1 SEHNR and CDR2 FQNEAQ come from the germline V gene (reference sequence). The CDR3 adds up to 11 amino acids, both ends counted. The CDR3 here is CASSLEPELAA.

This clone appeared a single time. The chain links TRBV2 to TRBJ2-1; D might be TRBD1 (5 bases). The CDR3 is 15 residues long. V lost 7 bases, J lost 2 bases, and 15 bases lay in between. The germline V gene has CDR1 SNHLY and CDR2 FYNNEI. The DNA of the CDR3 is TGTGCCAGCAACCCAGACAGCTATACCTACAATGAGCAGTTCTTC. Translation: CASNPDSYTYNEQFF.

The V gene is TRBV7-2, the J gene TRBJ1-3, with D perhaps TRBD1 (6 bases). The CDR3 consists of 15 residues. V was cut by 4 bases and J by 0 bases, with 10 bases left in between. Germline V gene lookup returns CDR1 SGHTA and CDR2 FQGNSA. The CDR3 here is CASSSRDNSGNTIYF. The CDR3 DNA sequence: TGTGCCAGCAGCTCCCGGGACAACTCTGGAAACACCATATATTTT.